This T cell receptor beta chain is drawn from a study of T-cell reconstitution after alpha-beta-depleted transplantation in children. Whole-study findings and limits: Some patients showed high day-60 TCRbeta diversity, which derived from surviving recipient T cells and thymic progenitors. By one year post-transplant, T-cell counts and diversity largely arose from T cells that were newly produced. Several hundred expanded graft clones reportedly supplied alpha-beta T cells about two months after transplant.

Details on this clonotype: Its antigen is not known. This may be a read error, as it is one base from a much larger clone.

The TCRbeta library was prepared with unique molecular identifiers. One entry per CDR3 protein, called by TCRdb with MiXCR from the PCR reads. The top ten clones hold 2% to 2.5% of a sample with 450,000 to 600,000 distinct CDR3 sequences, around 13% of them seen once. V trimming: 6 bases; J trimming: 2 bases; junction bases outside the gene matches: 11. CDR3 length: 16 amino acids. This receptor was identified in a male patient younger than 18 who had a stem cell transplant for acute myeloid leukemia, so the T cells may come from the graft donor. This rearrangement joins TRBV12-3 or TRBV12-4 to TRBJ2-7, with TRBD2 identical over 9 bases. The sample was PBMCs, mostly from graft donor cells, taken 360 days after TCRalphabeta/CD19-depleted stem cell transplant. The CDR3 region has the DNA TGTGCCAGCAGACCCTCAAGCGGGAGGCCCCCCTACGAGCAGTACTTC. Translating gives CASRPSSGRPPYEQYF.